This T cell receptor (beta chain) was obtained from a study of STAT5B mutations in CD4+ large granular lymphocyte leukemia. With regard to this clone: Its cognate antigen is unknown.

This table comes from immunoSEQ multiplex PCR, and its TCRdb copy is limited to in-frame clones, with some not included. The sample comprises 15,000 to 20,000 clones, about four fifths of which are singletons, and less than 15% rests with the top ten. The CDR3 is 15 amino acids. J was trimmed by 3 bases and V by 0 bases; bases with no gene match: 4. Germline CDR1 reads LNHNV; CDR2 reads YYDKDF (reference sequence). Whole-study findings and limits: Patient CD4-sorted repertoires looked more clonal than healthy CD4+ repertoires, even without putative leukemic clones.

The sequenced material came from CD4+ T cells from blood buffy coats. This chain joins TRBV15 and TRBJ2-7; 8 bases line up with TRBD1. This sequence originates from a human donor in good health. CDR3 residues: CATSRDPTGGYEQYF. The CDR3 region has the DNA TGTGCCACCAGCAGAGATCCCACAGGGGGCTACGAGCAGTACTTC.